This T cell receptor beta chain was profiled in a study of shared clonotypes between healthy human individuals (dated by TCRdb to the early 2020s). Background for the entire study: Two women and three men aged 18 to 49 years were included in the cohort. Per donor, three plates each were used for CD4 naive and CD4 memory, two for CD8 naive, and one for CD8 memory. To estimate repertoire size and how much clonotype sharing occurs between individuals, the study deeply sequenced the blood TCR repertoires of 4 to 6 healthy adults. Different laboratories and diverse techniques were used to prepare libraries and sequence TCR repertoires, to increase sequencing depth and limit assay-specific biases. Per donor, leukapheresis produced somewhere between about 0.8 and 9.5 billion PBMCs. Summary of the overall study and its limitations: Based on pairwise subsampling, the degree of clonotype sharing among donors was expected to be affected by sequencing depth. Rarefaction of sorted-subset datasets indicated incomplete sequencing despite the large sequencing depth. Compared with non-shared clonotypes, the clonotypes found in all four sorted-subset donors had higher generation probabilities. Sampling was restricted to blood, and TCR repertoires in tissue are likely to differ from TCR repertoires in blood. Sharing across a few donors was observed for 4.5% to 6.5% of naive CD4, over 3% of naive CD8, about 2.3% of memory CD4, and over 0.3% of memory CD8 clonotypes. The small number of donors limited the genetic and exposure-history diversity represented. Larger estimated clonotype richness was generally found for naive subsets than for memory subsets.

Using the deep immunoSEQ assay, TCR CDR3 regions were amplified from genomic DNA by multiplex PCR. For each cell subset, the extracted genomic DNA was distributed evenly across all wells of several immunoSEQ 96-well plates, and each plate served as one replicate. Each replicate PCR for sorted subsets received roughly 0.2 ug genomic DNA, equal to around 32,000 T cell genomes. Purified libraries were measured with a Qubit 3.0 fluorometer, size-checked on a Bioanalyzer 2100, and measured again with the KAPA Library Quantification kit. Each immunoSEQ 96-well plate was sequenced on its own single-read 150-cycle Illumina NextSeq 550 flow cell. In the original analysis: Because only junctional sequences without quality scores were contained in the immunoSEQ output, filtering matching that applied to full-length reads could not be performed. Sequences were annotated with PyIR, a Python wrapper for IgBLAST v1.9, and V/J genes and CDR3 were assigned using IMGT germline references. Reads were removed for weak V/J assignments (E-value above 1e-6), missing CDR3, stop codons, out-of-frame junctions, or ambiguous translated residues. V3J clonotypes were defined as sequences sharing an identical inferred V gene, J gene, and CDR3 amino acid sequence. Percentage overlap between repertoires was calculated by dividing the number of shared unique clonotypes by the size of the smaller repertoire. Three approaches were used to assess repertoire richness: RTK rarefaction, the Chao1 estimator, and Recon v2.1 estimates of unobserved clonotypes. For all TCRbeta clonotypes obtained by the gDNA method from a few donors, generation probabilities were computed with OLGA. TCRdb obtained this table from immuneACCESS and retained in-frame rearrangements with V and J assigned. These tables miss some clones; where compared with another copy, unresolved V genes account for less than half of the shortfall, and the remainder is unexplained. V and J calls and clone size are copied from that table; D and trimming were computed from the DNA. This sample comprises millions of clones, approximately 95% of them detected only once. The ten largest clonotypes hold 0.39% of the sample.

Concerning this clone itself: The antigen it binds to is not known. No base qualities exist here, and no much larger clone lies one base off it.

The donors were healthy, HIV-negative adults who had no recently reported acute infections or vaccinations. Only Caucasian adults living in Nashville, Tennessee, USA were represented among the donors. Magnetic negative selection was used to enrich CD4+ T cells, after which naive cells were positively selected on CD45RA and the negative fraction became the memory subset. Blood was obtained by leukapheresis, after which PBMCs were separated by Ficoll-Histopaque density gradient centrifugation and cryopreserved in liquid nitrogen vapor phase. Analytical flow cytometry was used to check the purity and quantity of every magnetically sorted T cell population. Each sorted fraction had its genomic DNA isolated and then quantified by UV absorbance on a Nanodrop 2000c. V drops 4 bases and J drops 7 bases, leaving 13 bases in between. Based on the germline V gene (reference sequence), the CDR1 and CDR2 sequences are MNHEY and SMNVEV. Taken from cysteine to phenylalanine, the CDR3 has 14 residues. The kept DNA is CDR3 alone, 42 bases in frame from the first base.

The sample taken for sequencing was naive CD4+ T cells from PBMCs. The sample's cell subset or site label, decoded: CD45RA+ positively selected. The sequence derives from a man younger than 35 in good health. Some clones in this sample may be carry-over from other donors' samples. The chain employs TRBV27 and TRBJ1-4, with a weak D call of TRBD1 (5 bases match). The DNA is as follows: TGTGCCAGCAGTTACAGGTTAACTCCTGAAAAACTGTTTTTT. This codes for CASSYRLTPEKLFF.